The sequence of this TCR beta chain was determined in a study of blood T cell repertoires in COVID-19 (TCRdb year 2020). Regarding the research as a whole: Samples covering the acute and convalescent phases of COVID-19 were provided by collaborators in the United States, Italy and Spain. The dataset comprised deeply sampled blood TCRbeta repertoires from subjects exposed to, actively infected with, or recovered from COVID-19. A freely available public database, intended as a resource for researchers studying the immune response to SARS-CoV-2, is where the repertoires were released. Nearly every sample came with metadata listing a de-identified subject ID, COVID-19 status, age in years and sex. The prospective study material was composed of cDNA or gDNA derived from T cells, B-cell-depleted T cells, or PBMCs. The samples were drawn from the first 160 participants of the ongoing ImmuneRACE study and from more than 1,000 subjects provided by 6 global collaborators. Where HLA class I and class II types were available, the types were taken from metadata supplied by the sample provider, not from assay-based typing.

As for this clone: Its recognized antigen is unknown. No qualities accompany the bases; no much larger clone lies one base away.

TCRbeta CDR3 regions were amplified from genomic DNA by means of the immunoSEQ Assay, a bias-controlled multiplex PCR. On the authors' methods: Within the assay, amplification of reference gene primers was used to estimate how many nucleated cells each sample contained. To quantify the absolute abundance of each unique TCRbeta CDR3 rearrangement, sequence reads were collapsed and filtered. For each sample, productive Simpson clonality was calculated as the square root of Simpson's diversity index over productive rearrangements. Not all clones reach the TCRdb copy of this immuneACCESS table, which keeps in-frame sequences only. Checked studies attribute under half of the gap to unresolved V genes and leave the rest unexplained. V and J calls plus clone size are reproduced from that table; the DNA served to infer D and trimming. The sample contains approximately 66,000 clones, around 84% of them found a single time. The top ten clones comprise 5.5% to 8.5% of the sample.

Broad study findings and their caveats: The amount of clinical and demographic metadata varied by source and participant and was provided uncurated.

The collaborating institutions used their own protocols to collect whole blood in K2EDTA tubes. Collaborator samples were shipped for TCRbeta analysis as frozen whole blood, isolated PBMCs, or DNA extracted from either sample type. This sequence originates from a man in his fifties with active COVID-19. Specimen: peripheral blood.

The encoded CDR3 is CASARPGVAKRSYGYTF. DNA sequence: TGTGCCAGCGCGCGACCCGGGGTAGCTAAACGATCCTATGGCTACACCTTC. This sequence uses TRBV27 and TRBJ1-2; the D gene is unclear. There are 17 amino acids in the CDR3, from cysteine to phenylalanine inclusive. Kept here is only the CDR3 DNA, which spans 51 bases and is read in frame from base 1. The junction shows trimming of 8 bases on V and 4 bases on J, plus 26 bases between the germline ends. CDR1 MNHEY and CDR2 SMNVEV were looked up in the germline V gene (reference sequence).